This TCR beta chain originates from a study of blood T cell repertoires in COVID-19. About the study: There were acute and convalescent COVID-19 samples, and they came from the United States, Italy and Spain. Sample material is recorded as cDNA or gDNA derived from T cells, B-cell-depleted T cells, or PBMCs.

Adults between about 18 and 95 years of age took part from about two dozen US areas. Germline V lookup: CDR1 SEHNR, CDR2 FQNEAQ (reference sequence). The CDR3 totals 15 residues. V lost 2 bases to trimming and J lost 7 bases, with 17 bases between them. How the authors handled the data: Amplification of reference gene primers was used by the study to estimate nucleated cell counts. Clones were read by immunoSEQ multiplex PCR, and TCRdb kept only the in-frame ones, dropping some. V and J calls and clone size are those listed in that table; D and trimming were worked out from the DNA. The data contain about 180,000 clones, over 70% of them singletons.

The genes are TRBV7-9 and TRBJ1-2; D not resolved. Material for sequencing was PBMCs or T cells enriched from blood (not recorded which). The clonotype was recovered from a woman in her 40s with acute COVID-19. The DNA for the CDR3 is TGTGCCAGCAGCTTATCGGGATCCAAAAGTGGTGGCTACACCTTC. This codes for CASSLSGSKSGGYTF.